This T cell receptor (beta chain) was recorded in a study of blood T cells in healthy people across ages. Study overall: Using template switching, researchers captured about one barcoded beta molecule for each two T cells.

Next came a second PCR, run for about 6 to 12 cycles, which used a sample-barcoded 5' primer along with a J-beta primer mix. With 12 random nucleotides, a template-switch adaptor tagged each individual cDNA molecule. One entry per CDR3 protein, called by TCRdb with MiXCR from the 5' RACE reads. There are roughly 1,000,000 distinct CDR3 sequences in the sample; roughly a quarter occur only once, and 0.65% to 0.75% lies in the top ten. V was pared by 4 bases and J by 9 bases, with 5 bases of the junction left unmatched. CDR3 size: 14 residues. From germline, CDR1 is SGHRS and CDR2 YFSETQ. There are a few counts of this clonotype. The data were also submitted as part of a second study, on T cells of mothers and their children. That publication notes: The donors comprised about six children and their three healthy Caucasian mothers. Nobody spotted any persistent microchimeric T cell clones.

This TCR derives from a girl aged 2 to 10 in good health. Material for sequencing was blood. The chain combines TRBV5-1 with TRBJ1-6; 9 bases fit TRBD1. The CDR3 is CASSAGQGTSPLHF. Written as DNA, the CDR3 is TGCGCCAGCAGCGCCGGACAGGGGACTTCACCCCTCCACTTT.